Listed below are T cell receptor beta chains from one sample, sequenced in a study of early T cells in non-severe SARS-CoV-2 infection. MiXCR, applied by TCRdb to the 5' RACE reads, yields one record per CDR3 protein. This table has nearly 90,000 distinct CDR3 sequences, approximately 15% appearing once. The specimen was whole blood. These receptors were taken from an adult who was a healthcare worker with PCR-confirmed SARS-CoV-2 infection or an uninfected control (not recorded which). Each CDR3 is given with its conserved first and last residue. The D gene is left open where the match is weak. Only part of the rows carry a size: once, few, many, or a class if the clone is expanded.

>TRBV6-1|TRBJ2-7|TRBD1|.
CASSEMRGQSYYEQYF
TGTGCCAGCAGTGAAATGAGGGGACAGAGTTACTACGAGCAGTACTTC
>TRBV20-1|TRBJ2-7|.|.
CSARVDLDLSYEQYF
TGCAGTGCTAGAGTCGACCTAGATTTGAGCTACGAGCAGTACTTC
>TRBV24-1|TRBJ2-5|TRBD1|.
CATGLLGQGRRETQYF
TGTGCCACAGGCTTGCTTGGACAGGGAAGGAGGGAGACCCAGTACTTC
>TRBV12-3/TRBV12-4|TRBJ1-1|.|few
CASSSQGAVTEAFF
TGTGCCAGCAGTTCCCAAGGTGCGGTTACTGAAGCTTTCTTT
>TRBV9|TRBJ2-1|.|.
CASSTGVEQFF
TGTGCCAGCAGTACGGGAGTTGAGCAGTTCTTC
>TRBV29-1|TRBJ2-3|.|few
CSADRDTQYF
TGCAGCGCCGACCGTGATACGCAGTATTTT
>TRBV7-9|TRBJ2-5|TRBD1|many
CASSRGTGVGETQYF
TGTGCCAGCAGCCGAGGGACAGGGGTCGGCGAGACCCAGTACTTC
>TRBV7-9|TRBJ2-7|.|many
CASSPQGSPYEQYF
TGTGCCAGCAGCCCGCAGGGGTCGCCCTACGAGCAGTACTTC
>TRBV6-2/TRBV6-3|TRBJ1-3|.|few
CASSGDGGNTIYF
TGTGCCAGCAGTGGGGACGGCGGAAACACCATATATTTT
>TRBV4-1|TRBJ2-5|TRBD2|few
CASSQDGSGRVQETQYF
TGCGCCAGCAGCCAAGATGGGAGCGGGAGGGTACAAGAGACCCAGTACTTC
>TRBV24-1|TRBJ2-1|TRBD2|.
CATRSSGRDSGDEQFF
TGTGCCACCAGAAGCAGCGGGAGGGATTCAGGGGATGAGCAGTTCTTC
>TRBV5-1|TRBJ2-7|TRBD2|.
CASSTSSGGTYEQYF
TGCGCCAGCAGCACATCTAGCGGGGGCACCTACGAGCAGTACTTC
>TRBV6-1|TRBJ2-7|TRBD2|few
CASSVSSGTYEQYF
TGTGCCAGCAGTGTCTCTAGCGGGACCTACGAGCAGTACTTC
>TRBV19|TRBJ2-6|TRBD1|.
CASRPDRGSSGANVLTF
TGTGCCAGTAGGCCTGACAGGGGCTCCTCTGGGGCCAACGTCCTGACTTTC
>TRBV7-6|TRBJ2-1|.|.
CASSLALRLNEQFF
TGTGCCAGCAGCTTAGCGCTAAGGTTAAATGAGCAGTTCTTC
>TRBV5-1|TRBJ2-7|TRBD1|few
CASSLTGTGVRSEQYF
TGCGCCAGCAGCTTGACCGGGACAGGGGTTCGTAGCGAGCAGTACTTC
>TRBV2|TRBJ2-3|TRBD2|.
CASSDGLAGGTDTQYF
TGTGCCAGCAGTGACGGGCTAGCGGGAGGAACAGATACGCAGTATTTT
>TRBV21-1|TRBJ1-5|.|few
CASPREWEVSQPQHF
TGTGCCAGCCCTAGAGAGTGGGAAGTCAGTCAGCCCCAGCATTTT
>TRBV6-1|TRBJ2-5|.|.
CASRVGGFQETQYF
TGTGCCAGCAGGGTAGGGGGATTTCAAGAGACCCAGTACTTC
>TRBV12-3/TRBV12-4|TRBJ1-1|.|few
CASSFGGTTGEAFF
TGTGCCAGCAGTTTCGGCGGTACAACAGGTGAAGCTTTCTTT
>TRBV5-1|TRBJ2-6|TRBD1|few
CASSFGDRSSGANVLTF
TGCGCCAGCAGCTTTGGGGACAGAAGCTCTGGGGCCAACGTCCTGACTTTC
>TRBV7-2|TRBJ1-1|.|few
CASSLFTEAFF
TGTGCCAGCAGCTTATTCACTGAAGCTTTCTTT
>TRBV29-1|TRBJ2-5|.|.
CSVSEKWEQETQYF
TGCAGCGTTTCCGAAAAATGGGAGCAAGAGACCCAGTACTTC
>TRBV7-9|TRBJ2-7|TRBD2|.
CASSLAGGSHEQYF
TGTGCCAGCAGCTTAGCGGGAGGGAGCCACGAGCAGTACTTC
>TRBV10-3|TRBJ2-3|TRBD2|few
CAISGETSGFSSTDTQYF
TGTGCCATCAGTGGTGAGACTAGCGGCTTTTCTAGCACAGATACGCAGTATTTT
>TRBV6-1|TRBJ2-7|TRBD1|.
CATRTGGGEEQYF
TGTGCCACCCGGACAGGGGGGGGTGAAGAGCAGTACTTC
>TRBV20-1|TRBJ2-4|.|.
CSAMDYLDNKNIQYF
TGCAGTGCTATGGACTACCTAGACAACAAAAACATTCAGTACTTC
>TRBV7-6|TRBJ2-7|TRBD1|few
CASSRIPDRAGEQYF
TGTGCCAGCAGCCGTATCCCCGACAGGGCAGGCGAGCAGTACTTC
>TRBV7-2|TRBJ2-1|.|.
CASSLGPFNEQFF
TGTGCCAGCAGCTTAGGACCCTTCAATGAGCAGTTCTTC
>TRBV11-2|TRBJ2-1|.|many
CATTPPGPGNEQFF
TGTGCCACCACTCCACCGGGACCGGGAAATGAGCAGTTCTTC
>TRBV7-9|TRBJ2-6|.|many
CASSLTDRILGGANVLTF
TGTGCCAGCAGCTTAACCGACAGAATCCTAGGGGGGGCCAACGTCCTGACTTTC
>TRBV24-1|TRBJ1-5|.|few
CATSDPDRLLNQPQHF
TGTGCCACCAGTGATCCTGACAGGTTACTCAATCAGCCCCAGCATTTT
>TRBV10-2|TRBJ2-2|TRBD2|medium-sized
CASSDNTLSGRIGELFF
TGCGCCAGCAGCGACAACACCTTAAGCGGGAGAATCGGGGAGCTGTTTTTT
>TRBV27|TRBJ2-2|.|.
CASSLVGSTGELFF
TGTGCCAGCAGTTTAGTGGGGAGTACCGGGGAGCTGTTTTTT
>TRBV6-1|TRBJ2-3|.|many
CASSGGTDTQYF
TGTGCCAGCAGTGGGGGCACAGATACGCAGTATTTT
>TRBV18|TRBJ1-5|.|.
CASSPPSQPQHF
TGTGCCAGCTCACCACCGAGTCAGCCCCAGCATTTT
>TRBV20-1|TRBJ2-7|.|many
CSARTGWGPYEQYF
TGCAGTGCCCGGACGGGTTGGGGGCCCTACGAGCAGTACTTC
>TRBV6-6|TRBJ2-3|.|few
CASSLGTLSTDTQYF
TGTGCCAGCAGCCTCGGGACATTGAGCACAGATACGCAGTATTTT
>TRBV4-1|TRBJ1-5|.|many
CASSQGPGSNQPQHF
TGCGCCAGCAGCCAAGGGCCAGGGAGCAATCAGCCCCAGCATTTT
>TRBV7-2|TRBJ1-2|TRBD1|few
CASSIRTGPNYGYTF
TGTGCCAGCAGCATCCGGACAGGGCCTAACTATGGCTACACCTTC
>TRBV28|TRBJ2-2|TRBD1|few
CASSRWTGGTGELFF
TGTGCCAGCAGTAGATGGACAGGGGGGACCGGGGAGCTGTTTTTT
>TRBV6-2/TRBV6-3|TRBJ2-7|.|few
CASSYSSRSHYEQYF
TGTGCCAGCAGTTACTCGAGCAGGTCCCACTACGAGCAGTACTTC
>TRBV7-9|TRBJ2-7|TRBD1|few
CASSLSRTGIYEQYF
TGTGCCAGCAGCTTATCCCGGACAGGGATCTACGAGCAGTACTTC
>TRBV28|TRBJ1-2|.|few
CASSLIPDGYTF
TGTGCCAGCAGTTTAATTCCCGATGGCTACACCTTC
>TRBV10-2|TRBJ1-5|.|few
CASRSGASNQPQHF
TGCGCCAGCCGATCAGGGGCGAGCAATCAGCCCCAGCATTTT
>TRBV7-7|TRBJ2-2|TRBD2|.
CASSLGIRRGLAGGLGTGELFF
TGTGCCAGCAGCTTAGGGATACGGAGGGGACTAGCGGGAGGTCTGGGCACCGGGGAGCTGTTTTTT